This TCR beta chain was retrieved from a study of CD4+ T cells in melanoma. V lost 2 bases, J lost 5 bases, and 10 bases lay in between. CDR1 LGHNA and CDR2 YSLEER come from the germline V gene. The CDR3 is made up of 13 amino acids. Study conclusions and caveats: CD8+ T cell, macrophage and B cell function reportedly correlated with neoantigen-specific CD4+ T cells.

The assay was immunoSEQ multiplex PCR, and TCRdb's table has in-frame clones only and misses some. The table has about 110,000 clones, over 80% seen once. Points on this clone: Its antigen is unknown.

The source material was peripheral blood. This clonotype was sampled from a human donor with melanoma. This chain joins TRBV4-3 and TRBJ2-7; possibly TRBD1 or TRBD2 for D (7 bases each). CDR3 region: CASSQQGGDEQYF. CDR3 DNA: TGCGCCAGCAGCCAACAGGGGGGGGACGAGCAGTACTTC.